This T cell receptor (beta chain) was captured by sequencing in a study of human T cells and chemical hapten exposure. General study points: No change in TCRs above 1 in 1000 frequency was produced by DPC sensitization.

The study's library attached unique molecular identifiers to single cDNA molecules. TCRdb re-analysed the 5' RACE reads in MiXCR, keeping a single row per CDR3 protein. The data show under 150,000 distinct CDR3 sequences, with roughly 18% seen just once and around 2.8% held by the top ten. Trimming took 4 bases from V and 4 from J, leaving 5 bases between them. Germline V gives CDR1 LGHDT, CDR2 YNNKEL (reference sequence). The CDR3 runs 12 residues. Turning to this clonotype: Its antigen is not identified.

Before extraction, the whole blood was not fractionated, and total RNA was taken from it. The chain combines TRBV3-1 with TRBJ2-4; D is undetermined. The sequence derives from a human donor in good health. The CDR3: CASSLNKNIQYF. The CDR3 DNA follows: TGTGCCAGCAGCCTAAATAAAAACATTCAGTACTTC.